This T cell receptor beta chain was sequenced in a study of blood T cell repertoires in COVID-19. About the research overall: COVID-19 samples collected from the United States, Italy and Spain covered acute and convalescent phases. Nucleic acid was either cDNA or gDNA, and it came from T cells, B-cell-depleted T cells, or PBMCs.

Trimming removed 11 bases at V and 7 bases at J, with 21 bases between. The germline V gene has CDR1 ENHRY and CDR2 SYGVKD. This CDR3 has 14 residues. As processed by the authors: The authors estimated nucleated cell counts from reference gene primer amplification. Data came from immunoSEQ multiplex PCR; TCRdb stores just in-frame clones and leaves some out. The V and J calls and clone size are taken from that table; D and trimming were inferred from the DNA. The sample holds under 500,000 clones; roughly nine tenths are singletons and the top ten take over 1.5%. Sample: PBMCs or T cells enriched from blood (not recorded which). This TCR came from a young woman with acute COVID-19. V gene TRBV10-3 combines with J gene TRBJ2-1; D is possibly TRBD2 (6 bases). CDR3 sequence reads: CASNKDYVRNEQFF. The CDR3 DNA follows: TGTGCCTCGAACAAGGACTACGTTAGAAATGAGCAGTTCTTC.